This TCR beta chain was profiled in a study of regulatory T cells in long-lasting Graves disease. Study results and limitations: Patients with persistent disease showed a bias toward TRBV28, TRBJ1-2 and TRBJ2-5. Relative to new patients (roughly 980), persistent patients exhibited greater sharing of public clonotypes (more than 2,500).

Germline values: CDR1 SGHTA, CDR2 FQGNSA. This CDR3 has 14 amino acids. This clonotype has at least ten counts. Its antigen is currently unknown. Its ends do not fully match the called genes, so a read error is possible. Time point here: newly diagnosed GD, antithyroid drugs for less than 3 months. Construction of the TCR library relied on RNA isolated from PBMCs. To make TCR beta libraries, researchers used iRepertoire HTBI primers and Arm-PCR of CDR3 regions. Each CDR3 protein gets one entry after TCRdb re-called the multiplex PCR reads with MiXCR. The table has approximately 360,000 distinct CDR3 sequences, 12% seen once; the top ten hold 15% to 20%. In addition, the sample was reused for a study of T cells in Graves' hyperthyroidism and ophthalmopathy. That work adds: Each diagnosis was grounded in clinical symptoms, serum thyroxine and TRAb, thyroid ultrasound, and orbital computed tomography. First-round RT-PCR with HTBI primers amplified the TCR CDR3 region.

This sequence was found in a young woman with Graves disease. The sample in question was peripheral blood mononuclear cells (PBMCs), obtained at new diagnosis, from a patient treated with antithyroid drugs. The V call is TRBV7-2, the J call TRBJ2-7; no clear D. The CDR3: CATSLDPVPYEQYF. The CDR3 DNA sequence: TGTGCCACCAGCTTAGATCCGGTACCCTACGAGCAGTACTTC.